Presented here are 8 T cell receptor beta chains from one specimen sequenced in a study of cytomegalovirus exposure and HLA in healthy donors (dated by TCRdb to about 2017). Libraries came from the immunoSEQ multiplex PCR assay. The multiplex PCR relied on a mix of 60 forward primers for TCR Vbeta segments and 13 reverse primers for TCR Jbeta segments. TCRdb took over this immuneACCESS table, retaining in-frame rearrangements with V and J assigned. Such tables are incomplete; in checked studies, under half of the missing clones stem from an unresolved V gene, and the remainder is unexplained. The sample table records under 80,000 clones; about 80% of these occur just once. Approximately 7.3% of the sample goes to the ten largest clones. The sequenced sample was PBMCs. Receptor source: a woman aged 40 to 55 in good health and CMV-seronegative.

The chain couples TRBV18 to TRBJ2-7; the D gene is possibly TRBD2 (5 bases). Germline V gene sequence: CDR1 KGHSH, CDR2 LQKENI. The length of the CDR3 is 12 residues. Between the trimmed V and J ends, which lost 2 bases and 5 bases, there was a span of 7 bases. The CDR3 DNA reads TGTGCCAGCTCACCAGAGGGCCACGAGCAGTACTTC. This translates into CASSPEGHEQYF.

This CDR3 reads CASSLVIAGLNTEAFF. In DNA, the CDR3 is TGTGCCAGCAGCTTAGTTATTGCAGGGCTGAACACTGAAGCTTTCTTT. The chain is built from TRBV7-2 and TRBJ1-1, with D possibly TRBD1 on 5 matching bases. Between the trimmed V and J ends, which lost 1 base and 0 bases, there was a span of 12 bases. The germline CDR1 and CDR2 sequences are SGHTA and FQGNSA. This CDR3 spans 16 amino acids. Filled out from reference TRBV7-2 and TRBJ1-1, the complete variable domain reads GAGVSQSPSNKVTEKGKDVELRCDPISGHTALYWYRQSLGQGLEFLIYFQGNSAPDKSGLPSDRFSAERTGGSVSTLTIQRTQQEDSAVYLCASSLVIAGLNTEAFFGQGTRLTVV.

This clone was seen only a few times. V usage is TRBV19 and J usage is TRBJ1-1; tentatively, D is TRBD1 (6 bases). Between the trimmed V and J ends, which lost 1 base and 4 bases, there was a span of 13 bases. The CDR3 sequence is 15 residues long. CDR1 and CDR2 (germline): LNHDA, SQIVND (reference sequence). The CDR3: CASSIAAGDGTEAFF. In DNA form, the CDR3 reads TGTGCCAGTAGTATAGCGGCAGGGGATGGCACTGAAGCTTTCTTT.

This clone appeared a few times. V and J are TRBV7-6 and TRBJ2-1, with 7 positions matching TRBD2. The CDR3 is 15 residues long. V trimming: 5 bases; J trimming: 7 bases; junction bases outside the gene matches: 11. The germline V gene encodes CDR1 SGHVS and CDR2 FNYEAQ. CDR3 bases: TGTGCCAGCAGCCTACTAGCGTTCGGGGGAAATGAGCAGTTCTTC. Translated, it gives CASSLLAFGGNEQFF. Together with reference TRBV7-6 and TRBJ2-1, the CDR3 gives the full variable domain: GAGVSQSPRYKVTKRGQDVALRCDPISGHVSLYWYRQALGQGPEFLTYFNYEAQQDKSGLPNDRFSAERPEGSISTLTIQRTEQRDSAMYRCASSLLAFGGNEQFFGPGTRLTVL.

The rearrangement joins TRBV6-5 to TRBJ1-4; D is uncertain. Trimming shortened V by 8 bases and J by 7 bases, and 11 bases separated the two germline ends. Germline CDR1 is MNHEY and CDR2 is SVGAGI. This CDR3 comprises 12 residues. The CDR3 DNA is TGTGCCAGCGGAGGGCTCTCTGAAAAACTGTTTTTT. Its protein product is CASGGLSEKLFF.

The chain is built from TRBV30 and TRBJ2-3, with unresolved D. The germline V and J ends were trimmed by 5 bases and 2 bases, with 23 bases remaining between them. The CDR3 loop spans 17 amino acids. Germline lookup yields CDR1 GTSNPN and CDR2 SVGIG (reference sequence). The DNA of the CDR3 is TGTGCCTGGTCGGCGGTAACCCTAGGAACCAACACAGATACGCAGTATTTT. Translated, it gives CAWSAVTLGTNTDTQYF.

This sequence joins TRBV7-6 and TRBJ2-1; 7 bases align to TRBD1. Germline values: CDR1 SGHVS, CDR2 FNYEAQ. The CDR3 runs to 16 residues. Germline trimming cut 6 bases from V and 1 base from J; bases unmatched to any gene: 9. The CDR3 region has the DNA TGTGCCAGCAGTAGAAAGGTGGGACAGTCCTACAATGAGCAGTTCTTC. As protein: CASSRKVGQSYNEQFF.

This clone was recorded a few times. V is TRBV11-3 and J is TRBJ2-5, with D possibly being TRBD1 (5 bases). The CDR3 runs 16 residues. The germline V and J ends were trimmed by 1 base and 5 bases, with 17 bases remaining between them. CDR1 and CDR2 from the germline V gene are SGHNT and YENEEA. The CDR3 region has the DNA TGTGCCAGCAGCTTAGGGGGCCTACAGCATGGGGAGACCCAGTACTTC. Encoded protein: CASSLGGLQHGETQYF. The full variable domain, with the rest looked up from reference TRBV11-3 and TRBJ2-5, is EAGVVQSPRYKIIEKKQPVAFWCNPISGHNTLYWYLQNLGQGPELLIRYENEEAVDDSQLPKDRFSAERLKGVDSTLKIQPAELGDSAVYLCASSLGGLQHGETQYFGPGTRLLVL.